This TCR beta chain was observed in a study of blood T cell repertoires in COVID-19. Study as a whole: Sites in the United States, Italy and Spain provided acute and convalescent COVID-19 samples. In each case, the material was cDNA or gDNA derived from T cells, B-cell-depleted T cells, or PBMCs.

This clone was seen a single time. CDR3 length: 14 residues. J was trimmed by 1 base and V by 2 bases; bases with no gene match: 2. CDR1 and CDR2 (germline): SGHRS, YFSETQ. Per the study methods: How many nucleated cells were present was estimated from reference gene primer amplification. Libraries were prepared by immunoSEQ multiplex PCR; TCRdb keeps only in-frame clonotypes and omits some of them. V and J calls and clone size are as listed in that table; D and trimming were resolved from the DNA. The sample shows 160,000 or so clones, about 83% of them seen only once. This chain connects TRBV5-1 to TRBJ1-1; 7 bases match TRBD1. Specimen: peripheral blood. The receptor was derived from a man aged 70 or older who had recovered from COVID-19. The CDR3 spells CASSLSGGNTEAFF. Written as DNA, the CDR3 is TGCGCCAGCAGCTTATCAGGGGGGAACACTGAAGCTTTCTTT. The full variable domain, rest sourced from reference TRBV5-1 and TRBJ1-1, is KAGVTQTPRYLIKTRGQQVTLSCSPISGHRSVSWYQQTPGQGLQFLFEYFSETQRNKGNFPGRFSGRQFSNSRSEMNVSTLELGDSALYLCASSLSGGNTEAFFGQGTRLTVV.